This TCR beta chain was sequenced for a study of T cells after somatic rescue of genetic block. V lost 2 bases to trimming and J lost 4 bases; unmatched junction nucleotides: 13. From germline, CDR1 is KGHSH and CDR2 LQKENI. This CDR3 spans 17 amino acids. Data came from immunoSEQ multiplex PCR; TCRdb stores just in-frame clones and leaves some out. The table shows 65,000 to 70,000 clones, with approximately 90% occurring only once. What was sequenced was peripheral blood mononuclear cells (PBMCs). The chain couples TRBV18 to TRBJ2-7; 8 positions match TRBD2. The clonotype comes from a man aged 35 to 55. The CDR3 bases are TGTGCCAGCTCACCAGGTTATACGGGAGGGCCGACGTACGAGCAGTACTTC. As protein: CASSPGYTGGPTYEQYF.